This T cell receptor (beta chain) was captured in a study of cytomegalovirus exposure and HLA in healthy donors. Findings and limits, study-wide: Most subjects had HLA-A and HLA-B alleles reportedly predicted accurately by TCR beta sequences.

Use of 60 Vbeta and 13 Jbeta primers characterized the PCR. Assay used: immunoSEQ multiplex PCR; TCRdb lists only in-frame clones, some missing. The sample holds 120,000 or so clones, more than 55% seen once. A remark on this clone: Its antigen is still unknown. The same CDR3 also results from other DNA sequences found in this sample.

The germline CDR1 and CDR2 sequences are SGHAT and FQNNGV. The CDR3 totals 17 residues. The J segment lost 1 base and the V segment lost 1 base, leaving 8 bases of the junction unmatched. This clonotype was obtained from a young man in good health and CMV-seronegative. Material: PBMCs. The chain has TRBV11-2 and TRBJ2-7, with 9 nucleotides matching TRBD1. CDR3 sequence reads: CASSLGGLGQGSYEQYF. Here the CDR3 DNA reads TGTGCCAGCAGCTTAGGGGGCTTGGGACAGGGATCCTACGAGCAGTACTTC. Complete variable domain (other parts from reference TRBV11-2 and TRBJ2-7): EAGVAQSPRYKIIEKRQSVAFWCNPISGHATLYWYQQILGQGPKLLIQFQNNGVVDDSQLPKDRFSAERLKGVDSTLKIQPAKLEDSAVYLCASSLGGLGQGSYEQYFGPGTRLTVT.